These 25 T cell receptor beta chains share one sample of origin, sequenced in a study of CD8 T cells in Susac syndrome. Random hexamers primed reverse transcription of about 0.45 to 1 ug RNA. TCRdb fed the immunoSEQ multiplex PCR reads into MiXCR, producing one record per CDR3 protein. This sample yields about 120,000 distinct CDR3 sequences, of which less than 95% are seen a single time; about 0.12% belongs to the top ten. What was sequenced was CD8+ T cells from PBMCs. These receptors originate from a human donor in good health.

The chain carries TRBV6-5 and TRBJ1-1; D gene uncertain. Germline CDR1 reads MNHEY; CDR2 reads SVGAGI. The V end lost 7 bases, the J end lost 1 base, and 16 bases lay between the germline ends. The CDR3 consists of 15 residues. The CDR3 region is CASTPGGAPNTEAFF. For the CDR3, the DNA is TGTGCCAGCACCCCCGGCGGCGCCCCGAACACTGAAGCTTTCTTT.

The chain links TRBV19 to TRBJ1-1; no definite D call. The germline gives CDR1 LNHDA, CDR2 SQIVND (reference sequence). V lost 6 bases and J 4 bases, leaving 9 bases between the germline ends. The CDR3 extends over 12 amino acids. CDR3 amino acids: CASRHYSTEAFF. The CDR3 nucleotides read TGTGCCAGTAGACATTACAGCACTGAAGCTTTCTTT.

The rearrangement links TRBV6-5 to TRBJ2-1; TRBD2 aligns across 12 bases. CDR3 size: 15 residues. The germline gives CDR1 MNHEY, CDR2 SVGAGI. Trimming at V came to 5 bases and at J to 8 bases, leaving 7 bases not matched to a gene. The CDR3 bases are TGTGCCAGCAGTCGGACTAGCGGGATGTTCGATGAGCAGTTCTTC. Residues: CASSRTSGMFDEQFF.

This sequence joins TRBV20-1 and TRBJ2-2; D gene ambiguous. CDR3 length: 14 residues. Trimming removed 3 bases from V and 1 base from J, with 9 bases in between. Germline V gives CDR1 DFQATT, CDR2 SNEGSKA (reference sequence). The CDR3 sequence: CSASGSVNTGELFF. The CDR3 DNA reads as TGCAGTGCTAGCGGGTCGGTGAACACCGGGGAGCTGTTTTTT.

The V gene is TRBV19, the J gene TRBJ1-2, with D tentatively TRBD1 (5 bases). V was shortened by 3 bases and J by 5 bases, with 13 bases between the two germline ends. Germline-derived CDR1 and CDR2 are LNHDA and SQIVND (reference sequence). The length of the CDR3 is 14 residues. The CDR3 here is CASSIIDSEYGYTF. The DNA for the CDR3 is TGTGCCAGTAGTATCATTGACAGCGAGTATGGCTACACCTTC. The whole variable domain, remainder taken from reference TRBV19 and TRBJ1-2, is DGGITQSPKYLFRKEGQNVTLSCEQNLNHDAMYWYRQDPGQGLRLIYYSQIVNDFQKGDIAEGYSVSREKKESFPLTVTSAQKNPTAFYLCASSIIDSEYGYTFGSGTRLTVV.

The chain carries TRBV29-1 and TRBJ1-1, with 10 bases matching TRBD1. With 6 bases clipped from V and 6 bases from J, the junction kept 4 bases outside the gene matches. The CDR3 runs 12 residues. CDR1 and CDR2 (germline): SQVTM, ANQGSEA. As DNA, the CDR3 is TGCAGCGTCGGGACAGGGGACCCTGAAGCTTTCTTT. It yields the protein CSVGTGDPEAFF.

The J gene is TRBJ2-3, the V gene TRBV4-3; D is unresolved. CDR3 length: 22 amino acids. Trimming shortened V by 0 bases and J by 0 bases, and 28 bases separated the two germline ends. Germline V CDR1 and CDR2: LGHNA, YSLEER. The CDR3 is CASSQDYYSNPRTAASTDTQYF. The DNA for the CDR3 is TGCGCCAGCAGCCAAGATTACTATAGTAATCCTCGGACGGCCGCTAGCACAGATACGCAGTATTTT.

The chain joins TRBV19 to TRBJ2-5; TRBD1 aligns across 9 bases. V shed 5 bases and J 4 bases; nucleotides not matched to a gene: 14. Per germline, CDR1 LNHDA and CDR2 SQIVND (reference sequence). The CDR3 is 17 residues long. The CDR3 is CASSDGTGTVYGETQYF. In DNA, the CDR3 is TGTGCCAGTAGTGATGGGACAGGGACGGTCTATGGAGAGACCCAGTACTTC.

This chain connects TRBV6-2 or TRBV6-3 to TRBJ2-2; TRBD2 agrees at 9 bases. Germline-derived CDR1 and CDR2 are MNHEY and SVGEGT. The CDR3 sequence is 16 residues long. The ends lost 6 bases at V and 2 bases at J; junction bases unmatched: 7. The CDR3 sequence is CASRKSGGRNTGELFF. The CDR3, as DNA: TGTGCCAGCAGAAAAAGCGGGGGGCGAAACACCGGGGAGCTGTTTTTT.

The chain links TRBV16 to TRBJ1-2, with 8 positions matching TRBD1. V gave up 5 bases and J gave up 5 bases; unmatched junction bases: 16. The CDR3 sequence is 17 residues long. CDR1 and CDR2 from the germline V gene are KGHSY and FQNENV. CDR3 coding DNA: TGTGCCAGCAGCACCCCAGCAGGGGGCGGGTGGAAATATGGCTACACCTTC. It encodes CASSTPAGGGWKYGYTF.

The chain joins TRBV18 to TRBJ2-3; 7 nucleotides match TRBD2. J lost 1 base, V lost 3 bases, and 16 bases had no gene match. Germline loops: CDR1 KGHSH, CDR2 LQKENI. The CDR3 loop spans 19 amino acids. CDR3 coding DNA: TGTGCCAGCTCACCCAACCCTCGACTAGCCGAAGTCGGCACAGATACGCAGTATTTT. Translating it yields CASSPNPRLAEVGTDTQYF.

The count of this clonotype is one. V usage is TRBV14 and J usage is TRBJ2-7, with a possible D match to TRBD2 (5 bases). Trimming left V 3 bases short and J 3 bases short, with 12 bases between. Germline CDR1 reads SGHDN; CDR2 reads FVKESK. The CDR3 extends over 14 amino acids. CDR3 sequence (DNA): TGTGCCAGCAGCCACCGCAGCGGCGGCTACGAGCAGTACTTC. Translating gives CASSHRSGGYEQYF.

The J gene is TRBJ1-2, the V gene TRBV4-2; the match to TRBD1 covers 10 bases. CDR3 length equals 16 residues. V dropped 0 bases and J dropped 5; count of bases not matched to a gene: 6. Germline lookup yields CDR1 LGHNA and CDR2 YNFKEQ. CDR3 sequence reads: CASSQDRQGARYGYTF. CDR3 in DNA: TGTGCCAGCAGCCAAGATCGACAGGGGGCGCGATATGGCTACACCTTC.

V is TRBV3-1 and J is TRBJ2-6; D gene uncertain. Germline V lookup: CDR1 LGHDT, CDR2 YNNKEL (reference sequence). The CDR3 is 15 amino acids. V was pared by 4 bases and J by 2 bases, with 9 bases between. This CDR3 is CASSPLGTGANVLTF. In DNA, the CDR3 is TGTGCCAGCAGCCCCTTAGGTACTGGGGCCAACGTCCTGACTTTC.

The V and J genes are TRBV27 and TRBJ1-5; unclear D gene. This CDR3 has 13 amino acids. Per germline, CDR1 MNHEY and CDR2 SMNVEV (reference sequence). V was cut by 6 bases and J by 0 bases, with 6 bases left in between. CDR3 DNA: TGTGCCAGCAGATCCTATAGCAATCAGCCCCAGCATTTT. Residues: CASRSYSNQPQHF.

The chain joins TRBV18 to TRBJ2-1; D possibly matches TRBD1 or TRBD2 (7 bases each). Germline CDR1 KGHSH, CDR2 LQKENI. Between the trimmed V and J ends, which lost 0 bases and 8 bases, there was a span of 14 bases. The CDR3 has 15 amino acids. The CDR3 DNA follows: TGTGCCAGCTCACCACCGACAGGGAGGGTCTATGAGCAGTTCTTC. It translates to CASSPPTGRVYEQFF.

The CDR3 DNA reads as TGTGCCAGCAGCTCCGGGGGGACCACTGAAGCTTTCTTT. It codes for CASSSGGTTEAFF. The chain is built from TRBV27 and TRBJ1-1; the D gene is possibly TRBD1 (5 bases). Germline CDR1 reads MNHEY; CDR2 reads SMNVEV (reference sequence). The V and J ends lost 6 bases and 4 bases respectively, with 12 bases between them. This CDR3 has 13 amino acids.

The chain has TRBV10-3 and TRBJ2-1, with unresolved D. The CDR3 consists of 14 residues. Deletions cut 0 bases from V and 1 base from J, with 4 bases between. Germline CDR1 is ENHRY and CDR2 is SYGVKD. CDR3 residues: CAISESLSYNEQFF. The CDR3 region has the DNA TGTGCCATCAGTGAGTCTCTGTCCTACAATGAGCAGTTCTTC.

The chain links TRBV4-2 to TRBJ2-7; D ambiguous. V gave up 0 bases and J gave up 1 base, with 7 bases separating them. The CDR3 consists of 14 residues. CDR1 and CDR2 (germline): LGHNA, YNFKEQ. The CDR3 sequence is CASSQDLVSYEQYF. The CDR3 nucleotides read TGTGCCAGCAGCCAAGATCTAGTGTCCTACGAGCAGTACTTC.

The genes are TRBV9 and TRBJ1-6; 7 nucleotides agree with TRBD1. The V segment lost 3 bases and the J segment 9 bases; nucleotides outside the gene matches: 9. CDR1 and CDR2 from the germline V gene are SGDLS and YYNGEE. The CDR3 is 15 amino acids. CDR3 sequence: CASSEGGLAGSPLHF. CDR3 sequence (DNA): TGTGCCAGCAGCGAAGGGGGCCTGGCCGGTTCACCCCTCCACTTT.

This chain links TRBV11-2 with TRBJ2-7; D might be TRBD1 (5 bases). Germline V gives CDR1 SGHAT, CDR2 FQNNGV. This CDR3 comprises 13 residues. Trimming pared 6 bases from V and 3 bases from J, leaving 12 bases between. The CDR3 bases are TGTGCCAGCAGGGACATCGTTTTCTACGAGCAGTACTTC. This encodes CASRDIVFYEQYF.

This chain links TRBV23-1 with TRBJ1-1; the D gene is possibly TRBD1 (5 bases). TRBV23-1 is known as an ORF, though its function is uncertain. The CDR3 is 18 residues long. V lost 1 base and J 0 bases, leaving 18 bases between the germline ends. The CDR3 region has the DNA TGCGCCAGCAGTCAATTTGCAGGGATCGAGAGCATGAACACTGAAGCTTTCTTT. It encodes CASSQFAGIESMNTEAFF.

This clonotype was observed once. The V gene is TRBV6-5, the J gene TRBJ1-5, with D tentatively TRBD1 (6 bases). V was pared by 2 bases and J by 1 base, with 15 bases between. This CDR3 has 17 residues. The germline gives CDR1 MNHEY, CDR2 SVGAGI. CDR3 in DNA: TGTGCCAGCAGTTACACTTACAGGGATTTGAGCAATCAGCCCCAGCATTTT. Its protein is CASSYTYRDLSNQPQHF.

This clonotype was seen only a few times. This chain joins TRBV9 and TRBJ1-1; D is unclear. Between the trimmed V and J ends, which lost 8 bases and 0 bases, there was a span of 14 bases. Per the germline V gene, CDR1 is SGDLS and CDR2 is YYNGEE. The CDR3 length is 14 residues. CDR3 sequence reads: CASSVAGVNTEAFF. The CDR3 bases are TGTGCCAGTAGTGTTGCAGGAGTGAACACTGAAGCTTTCTTT.

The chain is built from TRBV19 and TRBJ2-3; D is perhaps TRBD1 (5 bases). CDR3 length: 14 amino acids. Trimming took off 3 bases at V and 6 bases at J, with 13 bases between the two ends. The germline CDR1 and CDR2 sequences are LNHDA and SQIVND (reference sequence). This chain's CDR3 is CASSILPDIDTQYF. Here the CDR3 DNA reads TGTGCCAGTAGTATTCTGCCGGACATCGATACGCAGTATTTT.